Presented here are 2 T cell receptor beta chains from one specimen sequenced in a study of regulatory T cells in long-lasting Graves disease. Sample time point: persistent/refractory GD, antithyroid drugs over 5 years with positive TRAb. From PBMCs, RNA was extracted and then used to make the TCR library. Both iRepertoire HTBI primers and Arm-PCR of CDR3 regions were used to build the TCR beta libraries. TCRdb re-analysed the multiplex PCR reads in MiXCR, keeping a single row per CDR3 protein. The table includes under 350,000 distinct CDR3 sequences, 22% detected once. This specimen consisted of peripheral blood mononuclear cells (PBMCs), obtained when the disease was refractory, from a patient treated with antithyroid drugs. The receptors shown here come from a female donor with Graves disease.

This clonotype was observed at least ten times. In DNA form, the CDR3 reads TGTGCCAGCAGCTTAGCGCTAGGGAGGGCGGCAGTACCAGCTTTCTTT. This sequence encodes CASSLALGRAAVPAFF. This chain uses TRBV7-2 with TRBJ1-1; D ambiguous. The length of the CDR3 is 16 residues. V was clipped by 0 bases and J by 10 bases, with 21 bases between them. CDR1 is SGHTA, CDR2 FQGNSA, per germline.

The V gene is TRBV29-1, the J gene TRBJ2-1; 12 nucleotides align to TRBD1. Trimming took 6 bases from V and 8 from J; bases not matched to a gene: 17. There are 17 residues in the CDR3. Germline CDR1 is SQVTM and CDR2 is ANQGSEA. For the CDR3, the DNA is TGCAGCGTGGACCCGGGACAGGGGGCTATTTTTACCGATGAGCAGTTCTTC. Translated, it gives CSVDPGQGAIFTDEQFF.